This T cell receptor beta chain is drawn from a study of blood T cell repertoires in COVID-19 (dated by TCRdb to 2020 to 2021). About the full investigation: The collaborator samples originated in the United States, Italy and Spain and spanned the acute and convalescent phases of COVID-19. The sample metadata nearly always contained a de-identified subject ID, COVID-19 status, age in years and sex. The material from the prospective study consisted of cDNA or gDNA derived from T cells, B-cell-depleted T cells, or PBMCs. The samples were drawn from two sources: the first 160 participants of the ongoing ImmuneRACE study, and about 1,300 subjects contributed by 6 global collaborators. The repertoires were released in a freely available public database meant as a resource for research on the immune response to SARS-CoV-2. HLA class I and class II types, where available, came from metadata supplied by the sample provider rather than from assay-based typing. Subjects who had been exposed to COVID-19, were actively infected with it, or had recovered from it provided the deeply sampled blood TCRbeta repertoires that made up the dataset. Results and caveats for the whole study, not just this receptor: The quantity of clinical and demographic metadata differed by source and by participant and was supplied without curation.

TCRbeta CDR3 regions were amplified from genomic DNA by means of the immunoSEQ Assay, a bias-controlled multiplex PCR. The study's processing was this. Within the assay, amplification of reference gene primers was used to estimate how many nucleated cells each sample contained. To quantify the absolute abundance of each unique TCRbeta CDR3 rearrangement, sequence reads were collapsed and filtered. For each sample, productive Simpson clonality was calculated by taking the square root of Simpson's diversity index across productive rearrangements. The immuneACCESS repertoire file appears here via TCRdb, limited to in-frame rearrangements. These files lack a portion of the clones; in checked studies, under half of the deficit traces to unresolved V genes, and the cause of the others is not known. V and J calls and clone size follow that table, whereas D and trimming were derived from the DNA. The sample table shows about 180,000 clones, and roughly 77% are seen once. Around 7% of the sample is taken by the ten largest.

Comments on this clone: Which antigen it targets is not known. No quality values exist for individual bases; no much larger clone is one base distant. Other DNA sequences in the same sample also yield this CDR3.

The collaborating institutions used their own protocols to collect whole blood in K2EDTA tubes. For TCRbeta analysis, collaborator samples were shipped as frozen whole blood, as isolated PBMCs, or as DNA extracted from either sample type. Material: peripheral blood. The TCR comes from a man between 70 and 80 years old with active or convalescent COVID-19.

The nucleotides are TGTGCCAGCAGTCGTCAAGAGACCCAGTACTTC. This codes for CASSRQETQYF. This receptor chain uses TRBV6-5 and TRBJ2-5, with no confidently assigned D gene. CDR1 MNHEY and CDR2 SVGAGI are derived from the germline V gene. Taken from cysteine to phenylalanine, the CDR3 has 11 residues. CDR3 DNA only is kept here, 33 bases in frame from base 1. Trimming at the junction amounts to 5 bases on V and 2 bases on J, and the germline ends lie 3 bases apart.